The 27 T cell receptor beta chains listed next were all sequenced from one sample in a study of blood T cell repertoires in COVID-19. Repertoires were generated with immunoSEQ multiplex PCR, while TCRdb's copy carries only in-frame clones and drops some. The sample holds around 42,000 clones; approximately 90% are singletons and the top ten take roughly 4.8%. Source material: peripheral blood. Receptors were obtained from a human donor in a cohort sampled during active COVID-19.

The V and J genes are TRBV5-6 and TRBJ2-3, with D uncertain. This CDR3 spans 13 amino acids. Germline CDR1 reads SGHDT; CDR2 reads YYEEEE. V was cut by 2 bases and J by 4 bases, with 8 bases left in between. In nucleotides, the CDR3 is TGTGCCAGCAGCTTATCTTCCCCAGATACGCAGTATTTT. Amino acids: CASSLSSPDTQYF.

The V gene is TRBV5-4, the J gene TRBJ2-7; 13 bases line up with TRBD2. This CDR3 is built from 16 residues. Germline V CDR1 and CDR2: SGHNT, YYREEE (reference sequence). The junction had 13 bases not matched to a gene; V was cut back by 4 bases and J by 9 bases. CDR3 in amino acids: CASSPSRTSGSSRQYF. The DNA of the CDR3 is TGTGCCAGCAGCCCGAGCCGGACTAGCGGGAGTAGCAGGCAGTACTTC.

This chain uses TRBV18 with TRBJ1-3; D gene ambiguous. CDR1 is KGHSH and CDR2 is LQKENI in the germline V gene. The CDR3 runs to 15 residues. The ends were cut back, 3 bases at V and 4 bases at J, with 13 bases in the middle. The DNA of the CDR3 is TGTGCCAGCTCACCTTCGTCGTCTCGGGGAAACACCATATATTTT. It yields the protein CASSPSSSRGNTIYF.

This chain connects TRBV27 to TRBJ2-7, with D possibly matching TRBD1 (6 bases). Germline assignment: CDR1 MNHEY and CDR2 SMNVEV (reference sequence). V lost 9 bases and J lost 0, with 18 bases in between. CDR3 size: 15 residues. The CDR3 reads CASCRRRTDSYEQYF. The DNA of the CDR3 is TGTGCCAGTTGCCGCCGTCGGACAGACTCCTACGAGCAGTACTTC.

The rearrangement links TRBV28 to TRBJ2-3; D is undetermined. With 9 bases removed from V and 0 bases from J, the gap between germline ends came to 16 bases. The CDR3 length is 15 residues. Germline V gene sequence: CDR1 MDHEN, CDR2 SYDVKM. In DNA, the CDR3 is TGTGCCAGTAAAACCGAGTCTGAGAGCACAGATACGCAGTATTTT. Amino acid sequence: CASKTESESTDTQYF.

The genes are TRBV7-2 and TRBJ1-5; D not certain. Germline CDR1 is SGHTA and CDR2 is FQGNSA. The CDR3 runs to 13 residues. V dropped 3 bases and J dropped 0 bases, with 3 bases sitting between them. CDR3 residues: CASSFNSNQPQHF. CDR3 DNA sequence: TGTGCCAGCAGCTTTAATAGCAATCAGCCCCAGCATTTT.

The V call is TRBV27, the J call TRBJ2-1; 13 positions agree with TRBD2. The J segment lost 10 bases and the V segment lost 6 bases, leaving 6 bases of the junction unmatched. Germline assignment: CDR1 MNHEY and CDR2 SMNVEV (reference sequence). The CDR3 is 14 amino acids. The CDR3 sequence is CASRIPGLAGEQFF. CDR3 coding DNA: TGTGCCAGCAGGATCCCGGGACTAGCGGGGGAGCAGTTCTTC.

In DNA, the CDR3 is TGTGCCAGCAGCACTCGACAGGGTTTAGACACCATATATTTT. Translated, it gives CASSTRQGLDTIYF. J is TRBJ1-3 and V is TRBV11-2, with 7 bases that match TRBD1. CDR3 length: 14 amino acids. Germline trimming cut 5 bases from V and 8 bases from J; bases unmatched to any gene: 9. The germline V gene encodes CDR1 SGHAT and CDR2 FQNNGV.

This sequence joins TRBV5-1 and TRBJ2-1; 11 positions agree with TRBD1. The trim removed 4 bases at V and 6 bases at J, leaving 9 bases unmatched. This CDR3 is 16 amino acids long. Germline CDR1 is SGHRS and CDR2 is YFSETQ. As DNA, the CDR3 is TGCGCCAGCAGCCAGCCGCGGGACAGGGGGACCAATGAGCAGTTCTTC. Its translation: CASSQPRDRGTNEQFF. Full variable domain (remainder filled in from reference TRBV5-1 and TRBJ2-1): KAGVTQTPRYLIKTRGQQVTLSCSPISGHRSVSWYQQTPGQGLQFLFEYFSETQRNKGNFPGRFSGRQFSNSRSEMNVSTLELGDSALYLCASSQPRDRGTNEQFFGPGTRLTVL.

The V gene is TRBV9, the J gene TRBJ2-7; D call uncertain. Trimming cost V 0 bases and J 0 bases, with 7 bases left between them. From germline, CDR1 is SGDLS and CDR2 YYNGEE. The CDR3 is 14 amino acids. The CDR3, as DNA: TGTGCCAGCAGCGTAGGCCTGAGCTCCTACGAGCAGTACTTC. Protein product: CASSVGLSSYEQYF.

This clone has just one count. The chain carries TRBV5-1 and TRBJ2-4; TRBD2 aligns across 14 bases. There are 18 residues in the CDR3. The V segment lost 3 bases and the J segment 8 bases; nucleotides outside the gene matches: 13. Germline V gives CDR1 SGHRS, CDR2 YFSETQ. The CDR3 region is CASSSTGLAGVGVYIQYF. The CDR3 nucleotides read TGCGCCAGCAGCTCCACGGGACTAGCGGGAGTAGGTGTCTACATTCAGTACTTC.

V and J are TRBV3-1 (or the pseudogene TRBV3-2) and TRBJ2-7; 7 bases map to TRBD2. V shed 1 base, J shed 9 bases, and the junction held 6 bases outside the gene matches. Per the germline V gene, CDR1 is LGHDT and CDR2 is YNNKEL (reference sequence). The CDR3 contains 13 residues. CDR3 coding DNA: TGTGCCAGCAGCCAAGTGGCGGGAGTGGGGCAGTACTTC. This codes for CASSQVAGVGQYF.

This chain uses TRBV4-1 with TRBJ2-6; 7 nucleotides match TRBD1. Trimming cost V 1 base and J 0 bases; bases outside gene matches: 9. The germline V gene has CDR1 MGHRA and CDR2 YSYEKL. The CDR3 totals 19 residues. The CDR3 bases are TGCGCCAGCAGCCAAGGGGACAGCTGGGGCTCCTCTGGGGCCAACGTCCTGACTTTC. It specifies CASSQGDSWGSSGANVLTF.

On this clone: The germline gene is not matched at one end of the junction; a read error may be the cause. V is TRBV7-7 and J is TRBJ1-1; D is undetermined. The length of the CDR3 is 13 residues. CDR1 and CDR2 (germline): SSHAT, FNYEAQ (reference sequence). The CDR3 region has the DNA TGTGCTAGCAGCTTAGACATGAACACTGAAGCTTTCTTT. This sequence encodes CASSLDMNTEAFF.

This clone was seen once. The chain combines TRBV2 with TRBJ2-7; possible D gene TRBD1, 6 bases. This CDR3 spans 15 amino acids. Germline CDR1 reads SNHLY; CDR2 reads FYNNEI. V lost 2 bases and J lost 3, with 14 bases in between. The CDR3 sequence: CASSENLQGYYEQYF. The CDR3 DNA sequence: TGTGCCAGCAGTGAAAACCTACAGGGTTACTACGAGCAGTACTTC.

This sequence joins TRBV28 and TRBJ2-1; 12 bases align to TRBD1. V shed 5 bases, J shed 15 bases, and the junction held 14 bases outside the gene matches. This CDR3 contains 15 residues. Looked up from germline, CDR1 is MDHEN and CDR2 is SYDVKM. The CDR3 nucleotides are TGTGCCAGCAGTCATACCGGGACAGGGGGCTTAGGTCCGTTCTTC. Encoded protein: CASSHTGTGGLGPFF. Full variable domain (outside the CDR3, taken from reference TRBV28 and TRBJ2-1): DVKVTQSSRYLVKRTGEKVFLECVQDMDHENMFWYRQDPGLGLRLIYFSYDVKMKEKGDIPEGYSVSREKKERFSLILESASTNQTSMYLCASSHTGTGGLGPFFGPGTRLTVL.

V gene TRBV19 combines with J gene TRBJ1-5, with TRBD1 as a possible D gene (5 bases). Germline V lookup: CDR1 LNHDA, CDR2 SQIVND (reference sequence). The CDR3 loop spans 15 amino acids. The V gene lost 4 bases and the J gene lost 0 bases, with 10 bases spanning the gap. The CDR3 spells CASSNWGNSNQPQHF. CDR3 nucleotides: TGTGCCAGTAGTAACTGGGGCAATAGCAATCAGCCCCAGCATTTT. Full variable domain (missing parts from reference TRBV19 and TRBJ1-5): DGGITQSPKYLFRKEGQNVTLSCEQNLNHDAMYWYRQDPGQGLRLIYYSQIVNDFQKGDIAEGYSVSREKKESFPLTVTSAQKNPTAFYLCASSNWGNSNQPQHFGDGTRLSIL.

The V call is TRBV24-1, the J call TRBJ1-2; the D gene is possibly TRBD1 (6 bases). The germline CDR1 and CDR2 sequences are KGHDR and SFDVKD. This CDR3 is 13 amino acids long. V was clipped by 5 bases and J by 3 bases, with 9 bases between them. DNA of the CDR3: TGTGCCACCAGTGGGACAGAACACTATGGCTACACCTTC. Encoded protein: CATSGTEHYGYTF.

The chain is built from TRBV7-3 and TRBJ2-7, with 10 bases fitting TRBD1. Germline-derived CDR1 and CDR2 are SGHTA and FQGTGA. The CDR3 loop spans 17 amino acids. The V gene end was trimmed by 2 bases and the J gene end by 8 bases; junction bases not matched to a gene: 15. The CDR3 sequence: CASSLEGGKGQGNKQYF. Written as DNA, the CDR3 is TGTGCCAGCAGCTTAGAGGGTGGGAAGGGACAGGGGAATAAGCAGTACTTC.

This clone was recorded a few times. The V and J genes are TRBV2 and TRBJ1-5; D not certain. CDR1 is SNHLY and CDR2 is FYNNEI in the germline V gene. This CDR3 comprises 14 residues. Deletions cut 6 bases from V and 5 bases from J, with 14 bases between. CDR3 sequence reads: CASSPEGFYQPQHF. The CDR3, as DNA: TGTGCCAGCAGCCCCGAGGGATTTTATCAGCCCCAGCATTTT.

This chain connects TRBV3-1 (or the pseudogene TRBV3-2) to TRBJ2-6; 8 bases align to TRBD1. Trimming took 0 bases from V and 0 from J; bases not matched to a gene: 7. There are 19 residues in the CDR3. Germline V gene data show CDR1 as LGHDT and CDR2 as YNNKEL (reference sequence). The CDR3: CASSQERSGGLSGANVLTF. In DNA form, the CDR3 reads TGTGCCAGCAGCCAAGAGAGGTCAGGGGGCCTCTCTGGGGCCAACGTCCTGACTTTC.

This clone showed up just once. The chain is built from TRBV9 and TRBJ2-7; possible D gene TRBD1, 6 bases. The CDR3 runs to 15 residues. Germline V gene lookup returns CDR1 SGDLS and CDR2 YYNGEE. V was pared by 0 bases and J by 0 bases, with 10 bases between. The DNA for the CDR3 is TGTGCCAGCAGCGTAGGATGGGGGCACTCCTACGAGCAGTACTTC. This encodes CASSVGWGHSYEQYF.

The chain joins TRBV6-6 to TRBJ2-7, with TRBD2 matching 11 bases. The CDR3 has 14 amino acids. With V trimmed by 5 bases and J by 3 bases, 3 bases remained unmatched. Germline lookup yields CDR1 MNHNY and CDR2 SVGAGI (reference sequence). The CDR3 DNA is TGTGCCAGCAGTGGGCTAGCGGGAGGCTACGAGCAGTACTTC. It is translated as CASSGLAGGYEQYF.

V is TRBV20-1 and J is TRBJ2-3, with D possibly TRBD2 on 6 matching bases. Germline V gene sequence: CDR1 DFQATT, CDR2 SNEGSKA (reference sequence). V was clipped by 3 bases and J by 3 bases, with 16 bases between them. The CDR3 has 15 amino acids. The CDR3 DNA sequence: TGCAGTGCTAGTGGGGCGGAGGGGTGGACAGATACGCAGTATTTT. Protein sequence: CSASGAEGWTDTQYF.

The gene calls are TRBV30 and TRBJ1-4; D remains unclear. Germline loops: CDR1 GTSNPN, CDR2 SVGIG (reference sequence). The CDR3 sequence is 16 residues long. The ends were cut back, 2 bases at V and 0 bases at J, with 13 bases in the middle. The CDR3 coding sequence is TGTGCCTGGAGTTCCGGCGGGTCTACAACTAATGAAAAACTGTTTTTT. Translated: CAWSSGGSTTNEKLFF.

The chain combines TRBV21-1 with TRBJ2-3; the table gives TRBD2 as D, unverified against the DNA. TRBV21-1 is marked as a pseudogene. The CDR3 has 17 residues. CDR3 nucleotides: TGTGCCAGCACCTCTAGCCAGGCTAGCGGGAAAACAGATACGCAGTATTTT. Encoded protein: CASTSSQASGKTDTQYF.

The chain combines TRBV5-1 with TRBJ2-7, with D perhaps TRBD2 (6 bases). CDR1 SGHRS and CDR2 YFSETQ come from the germline V gene. The CDR3 length is 15 residues. Trimming took off 0 bases at V and 2 bases at J, with 12 bases between the two ends. The DNA for the CDR3 is TGCGCCAGCAGCTTGGCCGTGGGGGGAGCCTACGAGCAGTACTTC. Translating it yields CASSLAVGGAYEQYF.